Listed below are T cell receptor beta chains from one sample, sequenced in a study of T cells in Graves' hyperthyroidism and ophthalmopathy. TCRdb used MiXCR to reprocess the multiplex PCR reads, holding one entry per CDR3 protein. The sample lists fewer than 700,000 distinct CDR3 sequences, 15% to 20% occurring once. Sequencing input: blood. The receptors were gathered from a woman aged 18-29 years with Graves' ophthalmopathy. CDR3s include the opening cysteine and the closing phenylalanine or tryptophan. D genes are given only for firm matches. Only some rows state a clone size, as once, few, many or a class for expanded clones.

V gene: TRBV12-3/TRBV12-4; J gene: TRBJ1-6; D gene: TRBD1; clone size: few; CDR3 DNA: TGTGCCAGCAGCGACTTGGCAGGGGGCGTTTATAATTCACCCCTCCACTTT; CDR3 protein: CASSDLAGGVYNSPLHF
V gene: TRBV29-1; J gene: TRBJ2-1; D gene: NA; clone size: NA; CDR3 DNA: TGCAGCGCAACAGGGCTGGGTGAGCAGTTCTTC; CDR3 protein: CSATGLGEQFF
V gene: TRBV6-1; J gene: TRBJ1-1; D gene: NA; clone size: many; CDR3 DNA: TGTGCCAGCAGTGACGAAGGCAGACGGAACACTGAAGCTTTCTTT; CDR3 protein: CASSDEGRRNTEAFF
V gene: TRBV20-1; J gene: TRBJ2-1; D gene: NA; clone size: many; CDR3 DNA: TGCAGCACCTCGCTTGGGACCTCCGCCTTCTACAATGAGCAGTTCTTC; CDR3 protein: CSTSLGTSAFYNEQFF
V gene: TRBV27; J gene: TRBJ1-1; D gene: NA; clone size: many; CDR3 DNA: TGTGCCAGCAGTTTATCTTGGAACACTGAAGCTTTCTTT; CDR3 protein: CASSLSWNTEAFF
V gene: TRBV6-2/TRBV6-3; J gene: TRBJ2-7; D gene: NA; clone size: many; CDR3 DNA: TGTGCCAGCAGTTACTCGAGGGTAGCCCCCGTCTACGAGCAGTACTTC; CDR3 protein: CASSYSRVAPVYEQYF
V gene: TRBV4-2; J gene: TRBJ1-4; D gene: NA; clone size: NA; CDR3 DNA: TGTGCCAGCAGCCAAGGACCGTGGGGCCCTACTAATGAAAAACTGTTTTTT; CDR3 protein: CASSQGPWGPTNEKLFF
V gene: TRBV10-3; J gene: TRBJ1-1; D gene: NA; clone size: NA; CDR3 DNA: TGTGCCATCAGTGGGGTCATAGTGGGACTGAACACTGAAGCTTTCTTT; CDR3 protein: CAISGVIVGLNTEAFF
V gene: TRBV27; J gene: TRBJ1-6; D gene: NA; clone size: many; CDR3 DNA: TGTGCCAGCAGTCCTTCTATAAGTTTTTCACCCCTCCACTTT; CDR3 protein: CASSPSISFSPLHF
V gene: TRBV6-2/TRBV6-3; J gene: TRBJ2-4; D gene: NA; clone size: NA; CDR3 DNA: TGTGCCAGCAGCGGGGGTTTGGAGAACATTCAGTACTTC; CDR3 protein: CASSGGLENIQYF